Described below is a single T cell receptor beta chain sequence and its context. Its antigen is unknown. Germline V gene data show CDR1 as PRHDT and CDR2 as FYEKMQ (reference sequence). Trimming removed 3 bases from V and 0 bases from J; junction bases left unmatched: 1. The CDR3 covers 15 residues. The PCR was carried out with 60 Vbeta primers and 13 Jbeta primers. Profiling relied on immunoSEQ multiplex PCR, and the TCRdb table lists in-frame clones only, not all of them. In the table there are 200,000 to 300,000 clones, 70% to 90% of which are singletons. These data come from a study of cytomegalovirus exposure and HLA in healthy donors. Study at large: Across 350 to 500 genotyped donors, 81% landed in the Caucasian-associated ancestry cluster. Study observations and caveats: Cytomegalovirus status, reportedly, was diagnosed with high specificity and sensitivity by the classifier. A few CMV-associated chains were confirmed in vitro to be specific for CMV antigens. Most TCR sequences were rare, but some public TCRs occurred in many donors.

The TCR sequence derives from a woman between 35 and 50 years old in good health and CMV-seropositive. This chain connects TRBV13 to TRBJ1-1, with 10 bases fitting TRBD1. Sequencing input: PBMCs. The CDR3 sequence: CASSFGTGVNTEAFF. The CDR3 nucleotides read TGTGCCAGCAGCTTCGGGACAGGGGTGAACACTGAAGCTTTCTTT.